This paragraph covers one T cell receptor beta chain sequence. The antigen remains undetermined. The investigators split CD4+ cells into a CD45RA+ naive subset and a CD45RA-negative memory subset. Clones were read by immunoSEQ multiplex PCR, and TCRdb kept only the in-frame ones, dropping some. This sample has over 400,000 clones; about 96% occur once, and the top ten carry approximately 0.067%. This entry is derived from a study of shared clonotypes between healthy human individuals. Study conclusions and caveats: Between a handful of donors, naive CD4 clonotypes were shared at a level of around 4.9%. Naive subsets tended to show greater estimated richness than memory subsets.

V was clipped by 6 bases and J by 0 bases; unmatched bases: 10. The CDR3 spans 16 residues. The germline gives CDR1 MDHEN, CDR2 SYDVKM. The sequenced sample consisted of naive CD4+ T cells sorted from blood. Subset specified: CD45RA+ positively selected. J is TRBJ2-7 and V is TRBV28, with 8 bases identical to TRBD2. The origin of this receptor is a woman aged 30 to 39 in good health. CDR3 region: CASRAGGRPSSYEQYF. In nucleotides, the CDR3 is TGTGCCAGCAGAGCTGGCGGGAGGCCGAGCTCCTACGAGCAGTACTTC.